This TCR beta chain was identified during a study of CD8 T cells in ankylosing spondylitis. Whole-study results and caveats: With a CD8+ phenotype, disease-linked clones were relatively rare in peripheral blood. A TCR beta motif made of eight highly homologous variants seemed typical of ankylosing spondylitis blood.

Libraries for TCR beta were made by quantitative 5'-RACE with molecular barcodes. From the 5' RACE reads, TCRdb called clonotypes with MiXCR, one entry per CDR3 protein. The sample carries around 280,000 distinct CDR3 sequences, 20% recorded once. A word on this clonotype: Its target is unknown.

Per the germline V gene, CDR1 is GTSNPN and CDR2 is SVGIG (reference sequence). V dropped 2 bases and J dropped 3 bases, with 10 bases sitting between them. The CDR3 runs to 13 residues. The sequenced sample consisted of blood, either unsorted or a sorted T cell fraction (not recorded which). This chain uses TRBV30 with TRBJ1-1; D gene ambiguous. The source is a male donor with ankylosing spondylitis or in good health (not recorded which). The CDR3 sequence is CAWSLGSDTEAFF. In DNA form, the CDR3 reads TGTGCCTGGAGTCTCGGGTCGGACACTGAAGCTTTCTTT. The variable domain in full, with the rest retrieved from reference TRBV30 and TRBJ1-1, is SQTIHQWPATLVQPVGSPLSLECTVEGTSNPNLYWYRQAAGRGLQLLFYSVGIGQISSEVPQNLSASRPQDRQFILSSKKLLLSDSGFYLCAWSLGSDTEAFFGQGTRLTVV.